This TCR beta chain derives from a study of cytomegalovirus exposure and HLA in healthy donors. In the case of this clone: Its antigen is currently unknown.

The CDR3 runs to 16 residues. Trimming took 3 bases from V and 1 from J; bases not matched to a gene: 7. Germline CDR1 and CDR2: LGHNA and YSLEER. Overall study findings and caveats: A list of 150 or so TCR beta chains associated with cytomegalovirus was given. For TCR beta chains, V- and J-gene trimming was later linked to a missense DCLRE1C variant.

60 Vbeta and 13 Jbeta primers were used in PCR. The method was immunoSEQ multiplex PCR; TCRdb's version includes in-frame clones alone and lacks a portion of them. The sample lists roughly 200,000 clones, more than 80% occurring once. Input material: PBMCs. The clonotype was recovered from a boy aged 5 to 17 in good health and CMV-seronegative. This chain uses TRBV4-3 with TRBJ1-1; TRBD1 matches 8 bases. DNA of the CDR3: TGCGCCAGCAGCCATGCGGACAGGGCCGAGAACACTGAAGCTTTCTTT. It specifies CASSHADRAENTEAFF.